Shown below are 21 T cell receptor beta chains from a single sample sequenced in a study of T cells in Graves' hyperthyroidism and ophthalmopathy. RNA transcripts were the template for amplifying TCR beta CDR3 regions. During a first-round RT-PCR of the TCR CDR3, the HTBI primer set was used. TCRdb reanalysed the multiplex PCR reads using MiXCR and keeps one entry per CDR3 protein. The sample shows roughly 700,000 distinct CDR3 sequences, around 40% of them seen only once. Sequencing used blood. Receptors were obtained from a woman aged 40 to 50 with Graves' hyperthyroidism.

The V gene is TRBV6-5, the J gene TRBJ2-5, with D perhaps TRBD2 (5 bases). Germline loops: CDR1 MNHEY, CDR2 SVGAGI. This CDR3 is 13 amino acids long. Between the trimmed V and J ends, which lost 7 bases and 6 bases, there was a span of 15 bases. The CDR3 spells CASNPRVPQTQYF. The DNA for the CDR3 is TGTGCCAGCAACCCGAGGGTTCCACAGACCCAGTACTTC.

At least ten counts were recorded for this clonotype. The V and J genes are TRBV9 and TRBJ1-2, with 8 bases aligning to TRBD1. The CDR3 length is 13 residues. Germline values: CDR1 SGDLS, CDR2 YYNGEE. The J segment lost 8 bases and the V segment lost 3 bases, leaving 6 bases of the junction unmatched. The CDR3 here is CASSGWTGYGYTF. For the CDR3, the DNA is TGTGCCAGCAGCGGTTGGACAGGGTACGGCTACACCTTC.

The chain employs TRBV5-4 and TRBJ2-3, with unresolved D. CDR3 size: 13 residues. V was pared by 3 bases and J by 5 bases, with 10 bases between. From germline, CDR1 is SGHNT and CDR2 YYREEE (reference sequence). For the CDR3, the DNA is TGTGCCAGCAGCTCACCACCGGTAGATACGCAGTATTTT. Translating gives CASSSPPVDTQYF.

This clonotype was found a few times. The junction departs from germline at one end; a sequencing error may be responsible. The CDR3 DNA sequence: TGTGCCAGCAGTGAGCAGGGGAGGATGGGGGCCAACGTCCTGGCTTTC. Translated, it gives CASSEQGRMGANVLAF. The chain couples TRBV25-1 to TRBJ2-6; D is perhaps TRBD1 or TRBD2 (6 bases each). Germline V CDR1 and CDR2: MGHDK, SYGVNS. The CDR3 loop spans 16 amino acids. The full variable domain, with the rest looked up from reference TRBV25-1 and TRBJ2-6, is EADIYQTPRYLVIGTGKKITLECSQTMGHDKMYWYQQDPGMELHLIHYSYGVNSTEKGDLSSESTVSRIRTEHFPLTLESARPSHTSQYLCASSEQGRMGANVLAFGAGSRLTVL.

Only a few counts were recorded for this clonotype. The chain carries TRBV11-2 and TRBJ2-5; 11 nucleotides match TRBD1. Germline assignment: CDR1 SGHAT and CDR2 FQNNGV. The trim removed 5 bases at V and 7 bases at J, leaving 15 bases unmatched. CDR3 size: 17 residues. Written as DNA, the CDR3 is TGTGCCAGCAGCACAGGGCGAGGGACAGGGGGTTCAGGGACCCAGTACTTC. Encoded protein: CASSTGRGTGGSGTQYF. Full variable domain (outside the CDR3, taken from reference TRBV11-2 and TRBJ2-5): EAGVAQSPRYKIIEKRQSVAFWCNPISGHATLYWYQQILGQGPKLLIQFQNNGVVDDSQLPKDRFSAERLKGVDSTLKIQPAKLEDSAVYLCASSTGRGTGGSGTQYFGPGTRLLVL.

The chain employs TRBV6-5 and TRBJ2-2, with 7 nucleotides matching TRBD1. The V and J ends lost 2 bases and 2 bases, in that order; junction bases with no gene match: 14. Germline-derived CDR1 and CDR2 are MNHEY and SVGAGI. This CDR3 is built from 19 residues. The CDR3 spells CASSYMQRTGTVNTGELFF. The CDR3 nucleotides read TGTGCCAGCAGTTACATGCAAAGGACCGGGACAGTTAACACCGGGGAGCTGTTTTTT.

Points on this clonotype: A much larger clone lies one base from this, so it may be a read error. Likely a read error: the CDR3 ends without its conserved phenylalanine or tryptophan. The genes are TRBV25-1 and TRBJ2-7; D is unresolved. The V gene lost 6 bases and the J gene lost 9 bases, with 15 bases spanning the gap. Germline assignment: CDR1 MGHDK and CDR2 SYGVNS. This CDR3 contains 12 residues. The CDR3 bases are TGTGCCAGCAGCTTTGATCGGCAGGCGCAGTACCTC. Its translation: CASSFDRQAQYL.

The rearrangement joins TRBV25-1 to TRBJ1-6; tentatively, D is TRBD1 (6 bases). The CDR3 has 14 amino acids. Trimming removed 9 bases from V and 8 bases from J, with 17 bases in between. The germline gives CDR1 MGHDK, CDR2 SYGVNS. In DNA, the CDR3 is TGTGCCAGTGACATTAAGGGGGGGGATTCACCCCTCCACTTT. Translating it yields CASDIKGGDSPLHF. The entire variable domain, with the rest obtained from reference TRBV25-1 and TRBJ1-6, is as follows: EADIYQTPRYLVIGTGKKITLECSQTMGHDKMYWYQQDPGMELHLIHYSYGVNSTEKGDLSSESTVSRIRTEHFPLTLESARPSHTSQYLCASDIKGGDSPLHFGNGTRLTVT.

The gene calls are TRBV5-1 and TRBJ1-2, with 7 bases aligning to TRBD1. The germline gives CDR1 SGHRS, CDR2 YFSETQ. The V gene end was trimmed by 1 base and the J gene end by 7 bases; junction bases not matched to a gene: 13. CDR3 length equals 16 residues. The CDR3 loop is CASSLSRSAQGGGYTF. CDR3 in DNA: TGCGCCAGCAGCTTGTCTCGATCGGCGCAGGGGGGTGGCTACACCTTC.

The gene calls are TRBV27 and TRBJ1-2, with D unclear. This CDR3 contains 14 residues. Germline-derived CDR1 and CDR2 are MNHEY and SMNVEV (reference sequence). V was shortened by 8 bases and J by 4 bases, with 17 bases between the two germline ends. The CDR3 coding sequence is TGTGCCAGCGGCCCGGTTCCGCTAGGCTATGGCTACACCTTC. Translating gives CASGPVPLGYGYTF.

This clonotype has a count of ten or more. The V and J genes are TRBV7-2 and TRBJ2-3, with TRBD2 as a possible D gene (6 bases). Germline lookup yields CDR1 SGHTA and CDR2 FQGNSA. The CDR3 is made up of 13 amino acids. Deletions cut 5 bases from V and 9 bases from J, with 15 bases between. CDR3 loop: CASSPRDLETQYF. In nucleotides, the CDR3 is TGTGCCAGCAGCCCGAGGGACTTGGAAACGCAGTATTTT.

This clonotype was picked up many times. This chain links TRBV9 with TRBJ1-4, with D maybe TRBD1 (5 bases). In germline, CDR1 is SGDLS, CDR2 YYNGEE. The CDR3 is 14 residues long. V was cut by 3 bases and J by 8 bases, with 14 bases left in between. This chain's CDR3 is CASSAAGTGEKLFF. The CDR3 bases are TGTGCCAGCAGCGCTGCCGGGACCGGGGAAAAACTGTTTTTT.

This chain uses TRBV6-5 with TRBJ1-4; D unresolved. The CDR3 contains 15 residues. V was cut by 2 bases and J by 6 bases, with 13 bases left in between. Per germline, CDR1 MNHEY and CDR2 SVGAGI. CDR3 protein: CASSYRYGSDEKLFF. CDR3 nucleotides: TGTGCCAGCAGTTACCGTTATGGTTCGGATGAAAAACTGTTTTTT.

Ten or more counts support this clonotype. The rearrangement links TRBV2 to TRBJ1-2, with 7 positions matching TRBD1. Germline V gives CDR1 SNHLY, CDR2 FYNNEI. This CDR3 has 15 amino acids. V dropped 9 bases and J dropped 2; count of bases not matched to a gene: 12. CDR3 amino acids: CASQGLTGINYGYTF. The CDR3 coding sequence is TGTGCCAGTCAGGGATTGACAGGGATAAACTATGGCTACACCTTC.

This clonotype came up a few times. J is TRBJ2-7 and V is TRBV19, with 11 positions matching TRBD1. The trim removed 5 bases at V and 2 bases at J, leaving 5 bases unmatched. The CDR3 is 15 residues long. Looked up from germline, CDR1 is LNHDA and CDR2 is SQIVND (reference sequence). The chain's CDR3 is CASSAGQGETYEQYF. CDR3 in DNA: TGTGCCAGTAGTGCGGGACAGGGGGAGACCTACGAGCAGTACTTC.

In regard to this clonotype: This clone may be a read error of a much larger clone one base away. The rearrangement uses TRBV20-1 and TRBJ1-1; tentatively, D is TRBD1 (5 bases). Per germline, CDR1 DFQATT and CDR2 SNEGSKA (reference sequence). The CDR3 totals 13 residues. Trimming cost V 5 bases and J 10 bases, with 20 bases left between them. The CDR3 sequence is CSAPRIGAAVAFF. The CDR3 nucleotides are TGCAGTGCTCCTCGGATTGGGGCGGCGGTAGCTTTCTTT.

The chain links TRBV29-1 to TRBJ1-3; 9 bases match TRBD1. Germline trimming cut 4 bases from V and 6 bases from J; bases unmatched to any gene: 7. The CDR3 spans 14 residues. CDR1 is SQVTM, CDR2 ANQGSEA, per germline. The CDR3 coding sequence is TGCAGCGTTGTGGGACAGGGTAGGGCAAACACCATATATTTT. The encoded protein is CSVVGQGRANTIYF.

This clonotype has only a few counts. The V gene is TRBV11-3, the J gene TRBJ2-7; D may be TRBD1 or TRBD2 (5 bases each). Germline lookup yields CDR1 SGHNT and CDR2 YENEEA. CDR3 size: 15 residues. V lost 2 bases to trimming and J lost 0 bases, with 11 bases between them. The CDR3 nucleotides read TGTGCCAGCAGCTTAACCGGGACCCACTCCTACGAGCAGTACTTC. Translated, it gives CASSLTGTHSYEQYF.

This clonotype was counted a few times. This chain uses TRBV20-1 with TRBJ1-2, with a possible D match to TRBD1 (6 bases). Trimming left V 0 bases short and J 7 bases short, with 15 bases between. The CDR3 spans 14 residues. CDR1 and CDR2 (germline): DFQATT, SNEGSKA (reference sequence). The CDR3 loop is CSARDPGGAVGYTF. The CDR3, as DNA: TGCAGTGCTAGAGATCCGGGGGGCGCGGTTGGCTACACCTTC.

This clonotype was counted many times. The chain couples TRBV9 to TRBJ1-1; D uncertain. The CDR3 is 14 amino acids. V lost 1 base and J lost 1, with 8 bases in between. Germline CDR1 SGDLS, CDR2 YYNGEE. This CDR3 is CASSVTHSNTEAFF. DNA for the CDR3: TGTGCCAGCAGCGTAACGCACTCGAACACTGAAGCTTTCTTT. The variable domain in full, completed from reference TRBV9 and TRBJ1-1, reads DSGVTQTPKHLITATGQRVTLRCSPRSGDLSVYWYQQSLDQGLQFLIQYYNGEERAKGNILERFSAQQFPDLHSELNLSSLELGDSALYFCASSVTHSNTEAFFGQGTRLTVV.

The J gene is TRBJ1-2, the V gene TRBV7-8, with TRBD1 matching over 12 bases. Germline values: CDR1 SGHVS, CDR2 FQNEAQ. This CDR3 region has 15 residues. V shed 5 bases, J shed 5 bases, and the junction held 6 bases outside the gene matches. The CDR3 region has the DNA TGTGCCAGCAGCCCCGAGGGACAGGGGGCGTATGGCTACACCTTC. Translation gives CASSPEGQGAYGYTF.